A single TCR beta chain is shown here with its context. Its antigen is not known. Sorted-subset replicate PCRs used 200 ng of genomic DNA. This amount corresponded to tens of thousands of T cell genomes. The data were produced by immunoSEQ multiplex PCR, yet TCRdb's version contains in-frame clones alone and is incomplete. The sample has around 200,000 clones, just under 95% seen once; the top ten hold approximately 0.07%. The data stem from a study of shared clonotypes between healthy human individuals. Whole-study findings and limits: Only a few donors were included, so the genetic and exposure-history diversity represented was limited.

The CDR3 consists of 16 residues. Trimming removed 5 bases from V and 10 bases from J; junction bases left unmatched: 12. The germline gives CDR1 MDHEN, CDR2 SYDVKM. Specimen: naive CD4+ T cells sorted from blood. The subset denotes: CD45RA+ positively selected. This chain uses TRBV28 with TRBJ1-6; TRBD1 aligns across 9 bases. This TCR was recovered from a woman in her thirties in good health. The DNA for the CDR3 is TGTGCCAGCAGTGCCAAATACGGGACAGGGTTGTCACCCCTCCACTTT. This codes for CASSAKYGTGLSPLHF.